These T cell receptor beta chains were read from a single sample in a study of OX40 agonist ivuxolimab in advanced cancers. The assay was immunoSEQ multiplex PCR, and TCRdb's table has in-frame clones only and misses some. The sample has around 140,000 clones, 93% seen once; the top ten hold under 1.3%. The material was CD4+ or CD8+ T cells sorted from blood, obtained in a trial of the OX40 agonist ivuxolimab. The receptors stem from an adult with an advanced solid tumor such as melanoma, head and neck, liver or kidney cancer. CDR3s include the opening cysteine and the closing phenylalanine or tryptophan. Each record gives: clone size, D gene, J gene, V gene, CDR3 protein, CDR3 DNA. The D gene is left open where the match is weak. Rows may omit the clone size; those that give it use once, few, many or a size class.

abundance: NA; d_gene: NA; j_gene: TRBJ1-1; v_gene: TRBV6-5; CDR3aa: CASSPLDPNTEAFF; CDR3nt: TGTGCCAGCAGTCCCCTGGACCCGAACACTGAAGCTTTCTTT
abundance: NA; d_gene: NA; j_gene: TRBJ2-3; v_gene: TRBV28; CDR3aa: CASSLPSGADTQYF; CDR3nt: TGTGCCAGCAGTTTGCCTAGTGGGGCAGATACGCAGTATTTT
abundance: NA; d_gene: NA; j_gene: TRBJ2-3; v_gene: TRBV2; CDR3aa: CASSDGRSTDTQYF; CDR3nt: TGTGCCAGCAGTGACGGCAGGAGCACAGATACGCAGTATTTT
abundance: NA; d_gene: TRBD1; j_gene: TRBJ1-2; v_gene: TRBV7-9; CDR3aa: CASSLALGQGYGYTF; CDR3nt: TGTGCCAGCAGCTTGGCCCTAGGACAGGGGTATGGCTACACCTTC
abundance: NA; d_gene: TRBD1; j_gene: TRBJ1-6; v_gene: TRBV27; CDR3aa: CASSGRTGGVPLHF; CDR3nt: TGTGCCAGCTCCGGCCGGACAGGGGGAGTACCCCTCCACTTT
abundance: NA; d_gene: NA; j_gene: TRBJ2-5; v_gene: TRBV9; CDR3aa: CASSVEGYQETQYF; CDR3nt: TGTGCCAGCAGCGTAGAAGGGTACCAAGAGACCCAGTACTTC
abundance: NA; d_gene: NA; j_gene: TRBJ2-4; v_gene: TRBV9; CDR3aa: CASSGGRFELAKNIQYF; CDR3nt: TGTGCCAGCAGCGGAGGTCGTTTCGAACTAGCCAAAAACATTCAGTACTTC
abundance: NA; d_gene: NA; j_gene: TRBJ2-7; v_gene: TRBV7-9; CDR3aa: CASSRQSSYEQYF; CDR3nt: TGTGCCAGCAGCCGACAGAGCTCCTACGAGCAGTACTTC
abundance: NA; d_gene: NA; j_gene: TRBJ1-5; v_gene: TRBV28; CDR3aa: CASSLQQGNQPQHF; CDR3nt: TGTGCCAGCAGTTTACAACAGGGTAATCAGCCCCAGCATTTT
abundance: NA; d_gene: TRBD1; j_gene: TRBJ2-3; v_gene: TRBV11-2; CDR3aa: CASSPPTGGTDTQYF; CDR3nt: TGTGCCAGCAGCCCCCCGACAGGGGGAACAGATACGCAGTATTTT
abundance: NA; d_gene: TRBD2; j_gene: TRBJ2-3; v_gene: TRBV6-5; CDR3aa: CASSTRGTTDTQYF; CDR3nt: TGTGCCAGCAGTACGCGGGGGACCACAGATACGCAGTATTTT
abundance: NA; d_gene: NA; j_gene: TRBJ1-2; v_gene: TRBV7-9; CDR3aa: CASSLGGLLGGYTF; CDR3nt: TGTGCCAGCAGCTTAGGCGGTCTACTAGGTGGCTACACCTTC
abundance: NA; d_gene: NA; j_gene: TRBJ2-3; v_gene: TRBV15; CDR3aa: CATSAPGRGRTDTQYF; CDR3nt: TGTGCCACCAGCGCCCCGGGTCGGGGCCGCACAGATACGCAGTATTTT
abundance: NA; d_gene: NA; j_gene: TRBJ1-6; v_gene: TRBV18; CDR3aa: CASSPVVSFNSPLHF; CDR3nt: TGTGCCAGCTCACCGGTTGTCAGTTTTAATTCACCCCTCCACTTT
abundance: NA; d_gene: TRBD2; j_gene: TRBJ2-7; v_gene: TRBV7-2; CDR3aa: CASSLPRRTSGASSYEQYF; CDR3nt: TGTGCCAGCAGCCTACCCCGGCGGACTAGCGGGGCCTCCTCCTACGAGCAGTACTTC
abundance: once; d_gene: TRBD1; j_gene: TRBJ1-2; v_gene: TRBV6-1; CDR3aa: CASVTGQGLYGYTF; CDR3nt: TGTGCCAGCGTAACAGGACAGGGTTTGTATGGCTACACCTTC
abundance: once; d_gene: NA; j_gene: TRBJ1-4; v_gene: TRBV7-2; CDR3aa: CASSPYGDNEKLFF; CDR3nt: TGTGCCAGCAGCCCCTACGGAGATAATGAAAAACTGTTTTTT
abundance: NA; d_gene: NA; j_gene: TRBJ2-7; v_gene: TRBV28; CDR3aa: CASSLGGARSNEQYF; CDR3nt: TGTGCCAGCAGTTTGGGCGGGGCGAGAAGCAACGAGCAGTACTTC
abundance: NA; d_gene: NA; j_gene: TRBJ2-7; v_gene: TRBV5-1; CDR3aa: CASTKSTASYEQYF; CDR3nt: TGCGCCAGCACCAAGAGCACTGCCTCCTACGAGCAGTACTTC
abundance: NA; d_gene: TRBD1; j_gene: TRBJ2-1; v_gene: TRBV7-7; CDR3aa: CASSLAGGEQFF; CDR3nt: TGTGCTAGCAGCTTAGCAGGGGGTGAGCAGTTCTTC
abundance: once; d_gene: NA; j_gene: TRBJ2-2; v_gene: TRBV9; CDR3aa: CASSAHRANTGELFF; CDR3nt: TGTGCCAGCAGCGCCCACAGGGCGAACACCGGGGAGCTGTTTTTT
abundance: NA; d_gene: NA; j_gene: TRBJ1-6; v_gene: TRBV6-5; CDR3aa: CASSYNINSPLHF; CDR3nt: TGTGCCAGCAGTTACAACATTAATTCACCCCTCCACTTT
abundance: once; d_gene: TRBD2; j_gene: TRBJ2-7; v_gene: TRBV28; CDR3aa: CASSTRLADSYEQYF; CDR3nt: TGTGCCAGCAGTACCAGACTAGCGGATTCCTACGAGCAGTACTTC
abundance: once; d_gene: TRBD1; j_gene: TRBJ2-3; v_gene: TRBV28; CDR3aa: CASSPRDRDSTGTQYF; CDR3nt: TGTGCCAGCAGTCCCCGGGACAGGGATTCCACCGGAACGCAGTATTTT
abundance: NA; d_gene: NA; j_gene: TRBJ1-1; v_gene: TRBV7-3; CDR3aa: CASSLQRGDTEAFF; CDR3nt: TGTGCCAGCAGCTTACAACGAGGGGACACTGAAGCTTTCTTT
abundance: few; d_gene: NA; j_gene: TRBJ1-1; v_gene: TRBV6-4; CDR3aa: CASTWSDTEAFF; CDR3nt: TGTGCCAGCACCTGGAGCGACACTGAAGCTTTCTTT
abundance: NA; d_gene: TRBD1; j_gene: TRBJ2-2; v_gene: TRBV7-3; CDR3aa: CASSLGDRETGELFF; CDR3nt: TGTGCCAGCAGCCTAGGGGACAGGGAAACCGGGGAGCTGTTTTTT
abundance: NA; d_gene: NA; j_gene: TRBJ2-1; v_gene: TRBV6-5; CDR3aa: CASSYSRGVVSNEQFF; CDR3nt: TGTGCCAGCAGTTACTCGAGGGGGGTGGTTAGCAATGAGCAGTTCTTC
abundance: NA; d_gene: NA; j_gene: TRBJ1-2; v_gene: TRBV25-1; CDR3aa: CASSSEVGGLGYTF; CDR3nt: TGTGCCAGCAGCAGTGAGGTGGGAGGGTTAGGCTACACCTTC
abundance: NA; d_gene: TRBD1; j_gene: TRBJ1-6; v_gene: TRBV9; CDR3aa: CASSGTPGQDNSPLHF; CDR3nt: TGTGCCAGCAGCGGGACCCCCGGACAGGATAATTCACCCCTCCACTTT
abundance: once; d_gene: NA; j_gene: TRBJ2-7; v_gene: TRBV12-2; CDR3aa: CASRLNNGTGDSYEQYF; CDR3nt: TGTGCAAGTCGCTTAAATAACGGGACAGGCGACTCCTACGAGCAGTACTTC
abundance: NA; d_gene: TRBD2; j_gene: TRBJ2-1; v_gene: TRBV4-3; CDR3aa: CASSQDRLAVSYNEQFF; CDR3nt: TGCGCCAGCAGCCAAGATCGGCTAGCGGTTTCCTACAATGAGCAGTTCTTC
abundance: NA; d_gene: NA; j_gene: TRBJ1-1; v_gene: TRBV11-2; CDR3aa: CASVFAGGEAFF; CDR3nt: TGTGCCAGCGTTTTTGCGGGGGGGGAAGCTTTCTTT
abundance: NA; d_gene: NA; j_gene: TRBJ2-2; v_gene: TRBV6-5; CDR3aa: CASTSGLMSTGELFF; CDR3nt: TGTGCCAGCACCTCCGGATTAATGAGCACCGGGGAGCTGTTTTTT
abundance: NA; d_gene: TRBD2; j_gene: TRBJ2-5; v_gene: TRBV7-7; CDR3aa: CASSLGGSGGETQYF; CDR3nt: TGTGCTAGCAGCTTAGGCGGGAGTGGTGGGGAGACCCAGTACTTC
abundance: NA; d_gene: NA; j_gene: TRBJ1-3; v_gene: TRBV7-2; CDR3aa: CASSPQVGDSGNTIYF; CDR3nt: TGTGCCAGCAGCCCTCAAGTGGGGGACTCTGGAAACACCATATATTTT
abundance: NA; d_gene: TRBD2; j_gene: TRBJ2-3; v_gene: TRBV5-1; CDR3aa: CASSLPPRGASDTQYF; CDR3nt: TGCGCCAGCAGCTTGCCCCCGCGGGGGGCCTCAGATACGCAGTATTTT
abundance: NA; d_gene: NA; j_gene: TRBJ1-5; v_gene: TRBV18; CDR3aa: CASSPPGQGNQPQHF; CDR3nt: TGTGCCAGCTCACCACCGGGACAAGGCAATCAGCCCCAGCATTTT
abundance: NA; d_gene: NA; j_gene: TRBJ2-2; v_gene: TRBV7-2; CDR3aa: CASSFSGAMAGELFF; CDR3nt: TGTGCCAGCAGCTTTAGCGGAGCGATGGCCGGGGAGCTGTTTTTT
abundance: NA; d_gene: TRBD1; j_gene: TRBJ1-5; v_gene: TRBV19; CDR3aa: CASSPQGAGQPQHF; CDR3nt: TGTGCCAGTAGTCCCCAGGGGGCGGGTCAGCCCCAGCATTTT
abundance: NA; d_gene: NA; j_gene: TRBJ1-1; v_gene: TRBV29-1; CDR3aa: CSVGGLNTEAFF; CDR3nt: TGCAGCGTTGGGGGGTTGAACACTGAAGCTTTCTTT
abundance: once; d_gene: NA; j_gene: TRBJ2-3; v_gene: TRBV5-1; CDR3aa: CASIGGWTDTQYF; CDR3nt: TGCGCCAGCATCGGGGGTTGGACAGATACGCAGTATTTT
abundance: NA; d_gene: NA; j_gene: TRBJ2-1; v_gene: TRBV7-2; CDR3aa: CASSLAPGHEQFF; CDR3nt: TGTGCCAGCAGCTTAGCCCCGGGACACGAGCAGTTCTTC
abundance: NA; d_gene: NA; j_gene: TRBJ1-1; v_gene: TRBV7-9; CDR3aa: CASSRDRNTEAFF; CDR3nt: TGTGCCAGCAGCAGAGACCGGAACACTGAAGCTTTCTTT
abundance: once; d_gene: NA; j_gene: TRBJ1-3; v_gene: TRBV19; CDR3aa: CASSIRQHSGNTIYF; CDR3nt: TGTGCCAGTAGTATAAGACAGCACTCTGGAAACACCATATATTTT
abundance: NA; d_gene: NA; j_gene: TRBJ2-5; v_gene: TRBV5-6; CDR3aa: CASSPPRREAETQYF; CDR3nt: TGTGCCAGCAGCCCGCCCCGAAGGGAAGCGGAGACCCAGTACTTC
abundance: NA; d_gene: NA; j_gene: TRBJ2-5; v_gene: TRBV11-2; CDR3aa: CASSFTGTQETQYF; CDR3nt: TGTGCCAGCAGCTTCACCGGGACCCAAGAGACCCAGTACTTC
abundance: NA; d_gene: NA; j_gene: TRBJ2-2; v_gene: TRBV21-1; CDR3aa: CASSPIGCQVPIGTGELFF; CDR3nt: TGTGCCAGCAGCCCAATTGGGTGTCAGGTACCTATCGGAACCGGGGAGCTGTTTTTT
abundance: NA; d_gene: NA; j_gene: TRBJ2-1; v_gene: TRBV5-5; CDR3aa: CASSLVVDTYNEQFF; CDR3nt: TGTGCCAGCAGCTTGGTGGTGGACACCTACAATGAGCAGTTCTTC
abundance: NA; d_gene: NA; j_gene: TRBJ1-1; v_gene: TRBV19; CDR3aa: CASLVSQGRGDTEAFF; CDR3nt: TGTGCCAGTTTAGTAAGTCAGGGGCGAGGGGACACTGAAGCTTTCTTT
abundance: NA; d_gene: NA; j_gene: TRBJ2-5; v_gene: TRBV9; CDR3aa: CASSPWEGAWETQYF; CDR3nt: TGTGCCAGCAGCCCTTGGGAGGGGGCTTGGGAGACCCAGTACTTC
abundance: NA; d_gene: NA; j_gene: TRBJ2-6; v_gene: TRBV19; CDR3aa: CASSNPGQSNSGANVLTF; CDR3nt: TGTGCCAGTAGTAACCCCGGGCAGAGCAACTCTGGGGCCAACGTCCTGACTTTC
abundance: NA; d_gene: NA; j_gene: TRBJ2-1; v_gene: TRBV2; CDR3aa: CASSSRVYNEQFF; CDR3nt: TGTGCCAGCAGTTCCAGGGTCTACAATGAGCAGTTCTTC
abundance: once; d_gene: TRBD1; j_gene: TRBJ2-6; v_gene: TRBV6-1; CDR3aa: CASTPGQGAVLTF; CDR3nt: TGTGCCAGCACACCGGGACAGGGTGCGGTCCTGACTTTC
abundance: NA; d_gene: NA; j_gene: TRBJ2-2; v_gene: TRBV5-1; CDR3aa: CASSLDGYTGELFF; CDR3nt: TGCGCCAGCAGCCTGGACGGATACACCGGGGAGCTGTTTTTT
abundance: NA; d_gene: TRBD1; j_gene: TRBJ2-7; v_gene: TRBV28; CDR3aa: CASSLTPGGREQYF; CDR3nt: TGTGCCAGCAGTTTAACTCCAGGGGGAAGAGAGCAGTACTTC
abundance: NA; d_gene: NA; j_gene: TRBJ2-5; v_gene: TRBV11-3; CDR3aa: CASSVIRERGETQYF; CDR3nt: TGTGCCAGCAGCGTGATCAGGGAAAGGGGAGAGACCCAGTACTTC
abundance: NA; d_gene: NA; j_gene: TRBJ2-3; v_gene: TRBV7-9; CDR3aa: CASSFGEAGAFFTDTQYF; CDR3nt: TGTGCCAGCAGCTTTGGGGAGGCAGGGGCGTTCTTCACAGATACGCAGTATTTT
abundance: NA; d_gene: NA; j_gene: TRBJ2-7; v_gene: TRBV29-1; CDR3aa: CSVKGQSRSYEQYF; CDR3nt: TGCAGCGTTAAAGGACAGTCGAGATCCTACGAGCAGTACTTC